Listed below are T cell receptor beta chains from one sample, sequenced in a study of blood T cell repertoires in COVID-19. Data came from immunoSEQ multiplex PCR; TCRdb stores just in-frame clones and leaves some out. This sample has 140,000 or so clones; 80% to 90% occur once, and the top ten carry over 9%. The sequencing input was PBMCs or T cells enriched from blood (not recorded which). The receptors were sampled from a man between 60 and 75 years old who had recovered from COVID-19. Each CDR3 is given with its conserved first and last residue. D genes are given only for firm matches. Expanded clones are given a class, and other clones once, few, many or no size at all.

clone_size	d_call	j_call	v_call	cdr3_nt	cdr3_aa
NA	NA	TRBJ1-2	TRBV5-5	TGTGCCAGCAGCTCGGGATCCAACTATGGCTACACCTTC	CASSSGSNYGYTF
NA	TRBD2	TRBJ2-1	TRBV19	TGTGCCAGTACCCCCGGGACTACCTACAATGAGCAGTTCTTC	CASTPGTTYNEQFF
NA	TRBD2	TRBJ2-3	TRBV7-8	TGTGCCAGCATAGTAGCGGGCAACACAGATACGCAGTATTTT	CASIVAGNTDTQYF
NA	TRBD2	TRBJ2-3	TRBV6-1	TGTGCCAGCAGTGCCCGGCTAGCGGGAAGCGCAGATACGCAGTATTTT	CASSARLAGSADTQYF
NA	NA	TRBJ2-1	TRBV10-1	TGCGCCAGCAGTAAGGCTACAGGGACCGTTTACAATGAGCAGTTCTTC	CASSKATGTVYNEQFF
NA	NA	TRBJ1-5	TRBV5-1	TGCGCCAGCAGCCCCGACAGTTATAGCAATCAGCCCCAGCATTTT	CASSPDSYSNQPQHF
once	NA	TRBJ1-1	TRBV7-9	TGTGCCAGCAGCCTCAACCTGCGGGTAACTGAAGCTTTCTTT	CASSLNLRVTEAFF
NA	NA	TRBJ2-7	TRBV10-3	TGTGCCATTACCCAGGTGAAGGGGACGGGGGGCCTCGACGAGCAGTACTTC	CAITQVKGTGGLDEQYF
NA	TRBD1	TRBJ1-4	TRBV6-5	TGTGCCAGCAGGCGGGACAGCCATAATGAAAAACTGTTTTTT	CASRRDSHNEKLFF
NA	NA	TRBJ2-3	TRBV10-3	TGTGCCATCAGTGGCCGGGACACTAGGGATACGCAGTATTTT	CAISGRDTRDTQYF
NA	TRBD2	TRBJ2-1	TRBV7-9	TGTGCCAGCAGCTTAAGCGGGATCTCCTACAATGAGCAGTTCTTC	CASSLSGISYNEQFF
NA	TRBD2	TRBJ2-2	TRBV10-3	TGTGCCTCCCAGGGCGGGGGAGACACCGGGGAGCTGTTTTTT	CASQGGGDTGELFF
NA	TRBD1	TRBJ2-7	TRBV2	TGTGCCAGCAGTGTTGAGGGGGCCAGGAACGAGCAGTACTTC	CASSVEGARNEQYF
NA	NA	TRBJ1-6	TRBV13	TGTGCCAGCAGCTTACAGGCGGGGAATTCACCCCTCCACTTT	CASSLQAGNSPLHF
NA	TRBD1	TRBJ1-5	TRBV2	TGTGCCAGCCGGAACAGGGGCGCCAATCAGCCCCAGCATTTT	CASRNRGANQPQHF
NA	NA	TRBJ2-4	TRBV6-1	TGTGCCAGCAGTGATCAGGGGGCCAAAAACATTCAGTACTTC	CASSDQGAKNIQYF
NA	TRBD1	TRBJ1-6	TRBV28	TGTGCCACATCCGGACAGGGAAATTCACCCCTCCACTTT	CATSGQGNSPLHF
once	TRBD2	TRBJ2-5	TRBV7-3	TGTGCCAGCAGCTCGGGGGTAGCGGGCCCGGGAGAGACCCAGTACTTC	CASSSGVAGPGETQYF
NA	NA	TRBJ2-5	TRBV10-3	TGTGCCACACGACAGGCCCAAGAGACCCAGTACTTC	CATRQAQETQYF
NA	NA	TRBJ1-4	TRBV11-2	TGTGCCAGCACCTTCGGGGCGGGGGCGGTAGGTGAAAAACTGTTTTTT	CASTFGAGAVGEKLFF
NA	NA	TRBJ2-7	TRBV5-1	TGCGCCAGCAGCTTGGGCTACACAGACGAGCAGTACTTC	CASSLGYTDEQYF